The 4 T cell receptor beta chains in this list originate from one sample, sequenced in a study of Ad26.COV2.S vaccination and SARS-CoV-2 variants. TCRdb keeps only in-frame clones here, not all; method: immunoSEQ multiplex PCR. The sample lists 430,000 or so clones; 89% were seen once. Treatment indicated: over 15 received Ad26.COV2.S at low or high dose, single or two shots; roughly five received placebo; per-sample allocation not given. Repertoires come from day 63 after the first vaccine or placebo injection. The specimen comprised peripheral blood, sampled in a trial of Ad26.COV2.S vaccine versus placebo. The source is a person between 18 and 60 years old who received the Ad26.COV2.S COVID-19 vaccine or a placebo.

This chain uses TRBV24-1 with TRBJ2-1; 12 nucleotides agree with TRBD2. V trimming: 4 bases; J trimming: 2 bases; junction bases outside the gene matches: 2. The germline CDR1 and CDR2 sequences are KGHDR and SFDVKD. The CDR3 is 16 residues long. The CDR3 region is CATSEPSGRAYNEQFF. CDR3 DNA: TGTGCCACCAGTGAACCTAGCGGGAGGGCCTACAATGAGCAGTTCTTC.

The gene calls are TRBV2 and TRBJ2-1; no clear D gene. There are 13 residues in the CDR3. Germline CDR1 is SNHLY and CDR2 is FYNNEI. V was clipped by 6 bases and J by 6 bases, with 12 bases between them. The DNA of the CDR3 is TGTGCCAGCAGCGAATCAGTATCCAATGAGCAGTTCTTC. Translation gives CASSESVSNEQFF.

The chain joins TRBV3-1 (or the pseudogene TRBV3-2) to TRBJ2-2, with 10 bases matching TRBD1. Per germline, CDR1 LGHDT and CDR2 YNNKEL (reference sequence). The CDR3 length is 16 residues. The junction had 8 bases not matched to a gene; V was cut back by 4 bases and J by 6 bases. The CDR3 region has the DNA TGTGCCAGCAGCCGCTGGGTCGGACAGGGGGCCGGGGAGCTGTTTTTT. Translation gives CASSRWVGQGAGELFF.

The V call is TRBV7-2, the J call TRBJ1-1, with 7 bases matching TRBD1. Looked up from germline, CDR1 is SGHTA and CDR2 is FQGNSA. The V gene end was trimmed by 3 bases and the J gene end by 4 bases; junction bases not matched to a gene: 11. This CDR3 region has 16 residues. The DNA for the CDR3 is TGTGCCAGCAGCTTTCGTCGATTCAGGGGGGGCACTGAAGCTTTCTTT. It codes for CASSFRRFRGGTEAFF.